Below are 25 T cell receptor beta chains sequenced from a single sample in a study of T cells in Graves' hyperthyroidism and ophthalmopathy (dated by TCRdb to about 2019). Library construction relied on multiplex PCR. TCRdb names Illumina HiSeq 2000 as the instrument used. TCR beta CDR3 regions were amplified from RNA transcripts. A first-round RT-PCR of the TCR CDR3 used the HTBI primer set with the Qiagen OneStep RT-PCR kit. TCRdb redid the processing of the public reads, applying fastp at Q25 and MiXCR, and retained in-frame beta chains. Rows matching on CDR3 protein sequence are summarized as one entry with the most common DNA and genes. This sample is represented by about 560,000 distinct CDR3 sequences; over 15% of them were singletons. The top ten clonotypes cover 18% of the sample. Source material: blood. The origin of the receptors is a young woman with Graves' hyperthyroidism.

This clonotype was counted between two and nine times. This chain links TRBV30 with TRBJ2-7; 8 nucleotides align to TRBD1. V lost 2 bases, J lost 7 bases, and 10 bases stayed unmatched. In germline, CDR1 is GTSNPN, CDR2 SVGIG (reference sequence). The CDR3 is 14 residues long. The CDR3 loop is CAWSLSGQGREQYF. DNA for the CDR3: TGTGCCTGGAGTCTGAGTGGACAGGGTCGGGAGCAGTACTTC. Full variable domain (remainder filled in from reference TRBV30 and TRBJ2-7): SQTIHQWPATLVQPVGSPLSLECTVEGTSNPNLYWYRQAAGRGLQLLFYSVGIGQISSEVPQNLSASRPQDRQFILSSKKLLLSDSGFYLCAWSLSGQGREQYFGPGTRLTVT.

The genes are TRBV30 and TRBJ2-7, with a tentative D call TRBD2 (5 bases). The germline gives CDR1 GTSNPN, CDR2 SVGIG (reference sequence). V was cut by 2 bases and J by 5 bases, with 16 bases left in between. This CDR3 spans 14 amino acids. The DNA for the CDR3 is TGTGCCTGGAGTACGGCTAGCAGAGATGACGAGCAGTACTTC. It specifies CAWSTASRDDEQYF.

The CDR3 DNA sequence: TGCGCCAGCAGCCGACTAGCGGGAGGATTTACCGGGGAGCTGTTTTTT. It specifies CASSRLAGGFTGELFF. V gene TRBV4-1 combines with J gene TRBJ2-2; 13 nucleotides line up with TRBD2. CDR1 is MGHRA and CDR2 is YSYEKL in the germline V gene. J lost 5 bases, V lost 4 bases, and 4 bases had no gene match. The CDR3 is made up of 16 amino acids.

This clonotype showed up many times. The chain combines TRBV19 with TRBJ2-7; 10 bases align to TRBD1. Germline V gene lookup returns CDR1 LNHDA and CDR2 SQIVND (reference sequence). V shed 7 bases, J shed 3 bases, and the junction held 9 bases outside the gene matches. The CDR3 runs 15 residues. The CDR3 sequence: CASKLGGTGDYEQYF. The DNA for the CDR3 is TGTGCCAGTAAGCTCGGCGGGACAGGGGACTACGAGCAGTACTTC.

The rearrangement links TRBV9 to TRBJ2-1; D could derive from TRBD1 or TRBD2 (5 bases each). Germline-derived CDR1 and CDR2 are SGDLS and YYNGEE. Trimming cost V 0 bases and J 9 bases, with 7 bases left between them. The CDR3 runs to 12 residues. The CDR3: CASSVEGSEQFF. The CDR3 bases are TGTGCCAGCAGCGTAGAGGGGAGTGAGCAGTTCTTC.

The V and J genes are TRBV12-3 or TRBV12-4 and TRBJ1-4, with 7 positions matching TRBD1. The CDR3 sequence is 15 residues long. Trimming at V came to 2 bases and at J to 11 bases, leaving 11 bases not matched to a gene. The CDR3 is CASSLTSQGNVKLFF. As DNA, the CDR3 is TGTGCCAGCAGTTTAACATCACAGGGGAATGTTAAACTGTTTTTT.

This clonotype was recorded at least ten times. This chain connects TRBV10-2 to TRBJ2-7, with 13 bases matching TRBD2. V lost 6 bases to trimming and J lost 5 bases; unmatched junction nucleotides: 4. This CDR3 region has 14 residues. Germline CDR1 WSHSY, CDR2 SAAADI. CDR3 sequence: CASRGTSGEDEQYF. CDR3 DNA: TGCGCCAGCAGGGGGACTAGCGGGGAAGACGAGCAGTACTTC.

As to this clonotype: The junction shows a germline mismatch at one end, possibly a read error. The V gene is TRBV12-3 or TRBV12-4, the J gene TRBJ2-7; 7 bases align to TRBD1. This CDR3 is built from 14 residues. CDR3 coding DNA: TGTGCCAGCAGTTTACGAGGGGGCCCCCTCGAGCGGTACTTC. Translation gives CASSLRGGPLERYF.

This clonotype showed up just a few times. V usage is TRBV19 and J usage is TRBJ2-1, with 12 bases fitting TRBD1. The CDR3 loop spans 16 amino acids. Losses at the gene ends were 6 bases for V and 6 bases for J; bases not matched to a gene: 9. Germline V lookup: CDR1 LNHDA, CDR2 SQIVND (reference sequence). The CDR3 loop reads CASSEMGQGALNEQFF. The CDR3 DNA is TGTGCCAGTAGCGAGATGGGACAGGGGGCTCTCAATGAGCAGTTCTTC. The variable domain in full, with the rest retrieved from reference TRBV19 and TRBJ2-1, is DGGITQSPKYLFRKEGQNVTLSCEQNLNHDAMYWYRQDPGQGLRLIYYSQIVNDFQKGDIAEGYSVSREKKESFPLTVTSAQKNPTAFYLCASSEMGQGALNEQFFGPGTRLTVL.

This clonotype was counted many times. This sequence joins TRBV28 and TRBJ1-2; 12 bases map to TRBD1. The germline CDR1 and CDR2 sequences are MDHEN and SYDVKM. The CDR3 has 17 amino acids. The V segment lost 5 bases and the J segment 4 bases; nucleotides outside the gene matches: 11. CDR3 sequence (DNA): TGTGCCAGCAGTGAGGGGACAGGGGGCGCGTACCCCTATGGCTACACCTTC. It encodes CASSEGTGGAYPYGYTF.

This clonotype was counted ten times or more. This chain links TRBV5-1 with TRBJ2-7; 8 nucleotides align to TRBD1. V dropped 0 bases and J dropped 6; count of bases not matched to a gene: 5. Germline V gene data show CDR1 as SGHRS and CDR2 as YFSETQ. The CDR3 covers 14 residues. The CDR3 bases are TGCGCCAGCAGCTTGGATCAGGGGGCGGCCGAGCAGTACTTC. Its translation: CASSLDQGAAEQYF.

The chain links TRBV20-1 to TRBJ2-1; TRBD2 is a possible D gene (6 bases). Germline values: CDR1 DFQATT, CDR2 SNEGSKA (reference sequence). The V and J ends lost 5 bases and 10 bases respectively, with 15 bases between them. The CDR3 is 12 amino acids. The chain's CDR3 is CSAWRGQGEQFF. In DNA, the CDR3 is TGCAGTGCTTGGCGGGGCCAGGGAGAGCAGTTCTTC.

V is TRBV7-9 and J is TRBJ2-5, with D possibly matching TRBD2 (6 bases). Trimming removed 6 bases at V and 5 bases at J, with 19 bases between. CDR3 length: 15 amino acids. CDR1 and CDR2 from the germline V gene are SEHNR and FQNEAQ (reference sequence). DNA of the CDR3: TGTGCCAGCAGAGAGCCGGGCCGGGAGTGGGAGACCCAGTACTTC. Encoded protein: CASREPGREWETQYF.

This clonotype appeared many times. This chain links TRBV20-1 with TRBJ2-5; 7 bases are a match to TRBD2. Germline values: CDR1 DFQATT, CDR2 SNEGSKA (reference sequence). This CDR3 has 14 amino acids. V was clipped by 5 bases and J by 5 bases; unmatched bases: 11. CDR3 protein: CSAWLADREETQYF. In DNA, the CDR3 is TGCAGTGCTTGGCTAGCGGACCGTGAGGAGACCCAGTACTTC.

The chain recombines TRBV6-7 with TRBJ2-1, with 9 bases matching TRBD2. TRBV6-7 is given ORF status, its function remaining uncertain. J was trimmed by 12 bases and V by 5 bases; bases with no gene match: 20. The CDR3 extends over 17 amino acids. The CDR3 nucleotides are TGTGCCAGCAGTCCCAACCCGGGACTAGCTAGTAGGAGGGGGCAGTTCTTC. This translates into CASSPNPGLASRRGQFF.

This chain uses TRBV5-1 with TRBJ2-3, with 7 bases fitting TRBD2. After removal of 2 bases from V and 0 bases from J, the junction contained 9 bases not matched to a gene. CDR3 size: 17 residues. Looked up from germline, CDR1 is SGHRS and CDR2 is YFSETQ. This chain's CDR3 is CASSFGFGGTSTDTQYF. CDR3 DNA sequence: TGCGCCAGCAGCTTTGGATTCGGGGGGACGAGCACAGATACGCAGTATTTT.

This clonotype was observed a handful of times. The chain joins TRBV19 to TRBJ1-1, with D hard to call. V was cut by 1 base and J by 1 base, with 7 bases left in between. CDR3 size: 14 residues. CDR1 LNHDA and CDR2 SQIVND come from the germline V gene (reference sequence). Here the CDR3 reads CASSIGLKNTEAFF. The CDR3 nucleotides are TGTGCCAGTAGTATAGGCCTCAAGAACACTGAAGCTTTCTTT.

The genes are TRBV28 and TRBJ2-1, with a weak D call TRBD2 (7 bases). The CDR3 consists of 15 residues. V shed 8 bases and J shed 6 bases, with 20 bases lying between them. CDR1 is MDHEN and CDR2 is SYDVKM in the germline V gene. The chain's CDR3 is CASAMGGGPLNEQFF. In nucleotides, the CDR3 is TGTGCCAGCGCCATGGGGGGGGGGCCACTCAATGAGCAGTTCTTC.

There are many counts of this clonotype. V and J are TRBV28 and TRBJ2-3; 10 positions agree with TRBD2. V was clipped by 6 bases and J by 2 bases; unmatched bases: 11. The CDR3 sequence is 17 residues long. Germline V gene sequence: CDR1 MDHEN, CDR2 SYDVKM. Written as DNA, the CDR3 is TGTGCCAGCAGGTTGGGAGACGGACTAGCGGACACAGATACGCAGTATTTT. Amino acid sequence: CASRLGDGLADTDTQYF.

This clonotype was recorded a few times. The gene calls are TRBV28 and TRBJ2-1; D is undetermined. The germline CDR1 and CDR2 sequences are MDHEN and SYDVKM. The CDR3 is 11 amino acids. Trimming took 4 bases from V and 9 from J, leaving 7 bases between them. CDR3: CASSWLGEQFF. CDR3 bases: TGTGCCAGCAGTTGGTTGGGTGAGCAGTTCTTC.

Only a few counts were recorded for this clonotype. The chain carries TRBV29-1 and TRBJ2-7; 7 positions match TRBD1. J gave up 2 bases and V 6 bases, and 10 bases lay outside the gene matches. Germline-derived CDR1 and CDR2 are SQVTM and ANQGSEA. CDR3 size: 14 residues. DNA of the CDR3: TGCAGCGTGCAGAACCGGGACAGAGCCTACGAGCAGTACTTC. Amino acid sequence: CSVQNRDRAYEQYF.

This chain joins TRBV7-8 and TRBJ2-1, with D maybe TRBD2 (6 bases). Per germline, CDR1 SGHVS and CDR2 FQNEAQ. This CDR3 has 13 residues. Deletions cut 6 bases from V and 3 bases from J, with 9 bases between. The CDR3 spells CASSWGVYNEQFF. The CDR3 DNA sequence: TGTGCCAGCAGTTGGGGGGTCTACAATGAGCAGTTCTTC.

This clonotype was counted at least ten times. The CDR3 sequence is CASGPGARGLPEAFF. The CDR3 nucleotides read TGTGCTAGTGGACCCGGAGCGCGCGGTCTCCCTGAAGCTTTCTTT. The chain recombines TRBV12-5 with TRBJ1-1; the D is unclear. Germline CDR1 and CDR2: LGHNT and FRNRAP. The CDR3 spans 15 residues. V lost 6 bases, J lost 6 bases, and 20 bases lay in between.

This clonotype occurred many times. This chain uses TRBV28 with TRBJ2-2; 8 bases are shared with TRBD2. The germline V gene encodes CDR1 MDHEN and CDR2 SYDVKM. This CDR3 comprises 17 residues. Germline trimming cut 3 bases from V and 3 bases from J; bases unmatched to any gene: 9. The CDR3, as DNA: TGTGCCAGCAGTTTTCTCGTTCTAGCGGGCTACACCGGGGAGCTGTTTTTT. Amino acid sequence: CASSFLVLAGYTGELFF.

V gene TRBV4-3 combines with J gene TRBJ2-1, with 10 bases lining up with TRBD1. There are 20 residues in the CDR3. Germline V gene sequence: CDR1 LGHNA, CDR2 YSLEER. With 1 base clipped from V and 4 bases from J, the junction kept 16 bases outside the gene matches. CDR3 region: CASSQVRDRGSLGLYNEQFF. Here the CDR3 DNA reads TGCGCCAGCAGCCAAGTGAGGGACAGGGGCTCCTTGGGACTTTACAATGAGCAGTTCTTC.